This is a list of T cell receptor beta chains from one sample in a study of T cell changes during pregnancy in multiple sclerosis. Method: immunoSEQ multiplex PCR; TCRdb's copy keeps in-frame clones and lacks some. Among 60,000 to 65,000 clones listed, around 90% were seen once. The sequenced sample was peripheral blood, obtained in the second trimester of pregnancy. Receptor source: a female donor with multiple sclerosis, enrolled in a pregnancy study. CDR3s include the opening cysteine and the closing phenylalanine or tryptophan.

>14|TRBV29-1
CSVEEWGPGNTIYF
>12|TRBV5-4
CASSSPRDIQYF
>13|TRBV5-1
CASSWGDSNEQFF
>15|TRBV30
CAWSSGGTGLQPQHF
>14|TRBV28
CATIAGGPPYEQYF
>15|TRBV9
CASSVEGTGAYEQYF
>15|TRBV9
CASSAGETGANVLTF
>14|TRBV12-5
CASGLGLKYNEQFF
>16|TRBV28
CASSFSQGAAGNTIYF
>15|TRBV5-1
CASSPPLAGEETQYF
>17|TRBV7-9
CASSSGLAGGIADTQYF
>14|TRBV19
CASSIQGRGYEQYF
>12|TRBV30
CAWSSQGDGYTF
>16|TRBV14
CASSHPLGGGYNEQFF
>16|TRBV27
CASSLSFGGPNYGYTF
>14|TRBV29-1
CSALRAGGTDTQYF
>14|TRBV19
CASSNSRGSYEQYF